The 14 T cell receptor beta chains in this list originate from one sample, sequenced in a study of control samples from healthy donors and cancer patients. Libraries were prepared by immunoSEQ multiplex PCR; TCRdb keeps only in-frame clonotypes and omits some of them. This table has under 450,000 clones, approximately 90% appearing once. The sequencing sample was made of PBMCs. The receptor set was obtained from a man between 35 and 55 years old with head and neck cancer.

The chain recombines TRBV6-5 with TRBJ2-2, with 9 bases lining up with TRBD1. Germline V gives CDR1 MNHEY, CDR2 SVGAGI. The CDR3 totals 16 residues. Losses at the gene ends were 4 bases for V and 1 base for J; bases not matched to a gene: 4. The CDR3 region has the DNA TGTGCCAGCAGTTGGGACAGGGTAGAGAACACCGGGGAGCTGTTTTTT. Protein product: CASSWDRVENTGELFF.

The chain couples TRBV6-2 or TRBV6-3 to TRBJ1-1; 7 bases match TRBD1. J lost 0 bases, V lost 3 bases, and 19 bases had no gene match. CDR1 and CDR2 from the germline V gene are MNHEY and SVGEGT. The CDR3 loop spans 20 amino acids. CDR3: CASSYLVEKGANSMNTEAFF. The DNA of the CDR3 is TGTGCCAGCAGTTATCTGGTCGAAAAGGGGGCTAATAGCATGAACACTGAAGCTTTCTTT.

The rearrangement links TRBV7-3 to TRBJ2-3; TRBD2 matches at 8 bases. The V gene's germline CDR1 is SGHTA and CDR2 FQGTGA. Germline trimming cut 4 bases from V and 2 bases from J; bases unmatched to any gene: 8. CDR3 length equals 16 residues. The CDR3 region has the DNA TGTGCCAGCAGCTCGGGACTAGACATTTTCACAGATACGCAGTATTTT. Protein product: CASSSGLDIFTDTQYF.

The chain is built from TRBV27 and TRBJ1-1, with no clear D. The V gene lost 3 bases and the J gene lost 0 bases, with 8 bases spanning the gap. CDR3 size: 14 residues. Germline CDR1 is MNHEY and CDR2 is SMNVEV (reference sequence). CDR3 protein: CASSLSRLNTEAFF. As DNA, the CDR3 is TGTGCCAGCAGTTTGAGCAGACTGAACACTGAAGCTTTCTTT.

The chain recombines TRBV4-3 with TRBJ2-2; D might be TRBD1 or TRBD2, each matching 6 bases. Germline CDR1 is LGHNA and CDR2 is YSLEER. V was shortened by 0 bases and J by 2 bases, with 10 bases between the two germline ends. The length of the CDR3 is 16 residues. The CDR3 DNA is TGCGCCAGCAGCCAAGAGGCGGGACACAACACCGGGGAGCTGTTTTTT. It codes for CASSQEAGHNTGELFF.

The V gene is TRBV27, the J gene TRBJ2-1; 7 bases are a match to TRBD1. This CDR3 comprises 17 residues. Germline trimming cut 5 bases from V and 1 base from J; bases unmatched to any gene: 11. From germline, CDR1 is MNHEY and CDR2 SMNVEV (reference sequence). The CDR3 DNA reads TGTGCCAGCAGTCGGACGAGAGGACAGGAGTCCTACAATGAGCAGTTCTTC. Protein: CASSRTRGQESYNEQFF.

This chain joins TRBV19 and TRBJ1-1, with D possibly being TRBD1 (6 bases). Deletions cut 8 bases from V and 5 bases from J, with 18 bases between. The CDR3 consists of 14 residues. In germline, CDR1 is LNHDA, CDR2 SQIVND (reference sequence). DNA for the CDR3: TGTGCCAGTGGTACCGGGACATGGTGGACTGAAGCTTTCTTT. Protein product: CASGTGTWWTEAFF.

This clone was seen a few times. V usage is TRBV29-1 and J usage is TRBJ2-1; possible D gene TRBD2, 6 bases. Trimming took 7 bases from V and 2 from J, leaving 15 bases between them. Germline V gene sequence: CDR1 SQVTM, CDR2 ANQGSEA. There are 14 residues in the CDR3. The CDR3 DNA reads as TGCAGCGCGAAGGGCGGGGTACCCTACAATGAGCAGTTCTTC. This codes for CSAKGGVPYNEQFF.

The V gene is TRBV9, the J gene TRBJ1-1; D ambiguous. The V and J ends lost 4 bases and 1 base respectively, with 8 bases between them. The V gene's germline CDR1 is SGDLS and CDR2 YYNGEE. The CDR3 is 13 residues long. CDR3 protein: CASSFSGNTEAFF. CDR3 DNA sequence: TGTGCCAGCAGCTTCTCAGGGAACACTGAAGCTTTCTTT.

This chain links TRBV10-3 with TRBJ2-3; TRBD2 agrees at 7 bases. V was pared by 4 bases and J by 4 bases, with 8 bases of the junction left unmatched. CDR1 and CDR2 (germline): ENHRY, SYGVKD. The CDR3 is 15 amino acids. The CDR3 sequence is CAISGAAGKADTQYF. The DNA for the CDR3 is TGTGCCATCAGTGGTGCAGCGGGGAAGGCAGATACGCAGTATTTT.

The J gene is TRBJ1-1, the V gene TRBV27, with D perhaps matching TRBD1 (5 bases). Germline V CDR1 and CDR2: MNHEY, SMNVEV (reference sequence). The CDR3 runs 14 residues. Trimming left V 4 bases short and J 0 bases short, with 9 bases between. The CDR3 sequence: CASSSSGMNTEAFF. The CDR3 DNA is TGTGCCAGCAGTTCCTCAGGGATGAACACTGAAGCTTTCTTT.

This clone was seen a single time. The chain uses TRBV6-2 or TRBV6-3 and TRBJ1-2, with a weak D call TRBD1 (6 bases). Germline V gene sequence: CDR1 MNHEY, CDR2 SVGEGT. The CDR3 spans 15 residues. Deletions cut 2 bases from V and 6 bases from J, with 16 bases between. DNA for the CDR3: TGTGCCAGCAGTTACACCATTCAGGGGAAGAATGGCTACACCTTC. It yields the protein CASSYTIQGKNGYTF.

The J gene is TRBJ2-3, the V gene TRBV5-1, with D tentatively TRBD1 (5 bases). Between the trimmed V and J ends, which lost 5 bases and 1 base, there was a span of 8 bases. This CDR3 has 13 residues. Per the germline V gene, CDR1 is SGHRS and CDR2 is YFSETQ. The CDR3 bases are TGCGCCAGCAGGACAGTAGGCACAGATACGCAGTATTTT. Amino acids: CASRTVGTDTQYF.

This clone is a singleton in its sample. The chain couples TRBV28 to TRBJ1-3; a weak D match, TRBD1 (5 bases). This CDR3 has 15 amino acids. Germline V gene lookup returns CDR1 MDHEN and CDR2 SYDVKM. Trimming removed 7 bases from V and 0 bases from J, with 13 bases in between. The CDR3 bases are TGTGCCAGCAACCCAGGGTCCAACTCTGGAAACACCATATATTTT. This sequence encodes CASNPGSNSGNTIYF.